These 6 T cell receptor beta chains were all obtained from the same sample, sequenced in a study of CD8+CD57+ T cells in acquired aplastic anemia. The sequenced patients had an expansion of CD8+CD57+ cells seen by flow cytometry. Template material for TCR beta VDJ and CDR3 profiling consisted of genomic DNA. TCRdb reanalysed the reads using MiXCR and keeps one entry per CDR3 protein. The sample carries 180,000 or so distinct CDR3 sequences, 48% recorded once. The sequencing input was sorted CD4+, CD8+, or CD8+CD57+ T cells (not recorded which) from PBMCs. These receptors all stem from a human donor with aplastic anemia.

This clonotype was counted at least ten times. The rearrangement uses TRBV5-4 and TRBJ1-1; D is unresolved. This CDR3 is 13 amino acids long. CDR1 is SGHNT, CDR2 YYREEE, per germline (reference sequence). Trimming stripped 0 bases from V and 4 bases from J, with 7 bases between. The CDR3 reads CASSLGGVTEAFF. CDR3 in DNA: TGTGCCAGCAGCTTGGGTGGGGTCACTGAAGCTTTCTTT.

Ten or more counts support this clonotype. The chain combines TRBV30 with TRBJ2-7, with 8 bases aligning to TRBD2. The J segment lost 2 bases and the V segment lost 0 bases, leaving 6 bases of the junction unmatched. Germline loops: CDR1 GTSNPN, CDR2 SVGIG (reference sequence). CDR3 size: 15 residues. This CDR3 reads CAWSVGAGATYEQYF. DNA for the CDR3: TGTGCCTGGAGTGTAGGAGCGGGAGCGACCTACGAGCAGTACTTC.

This clonotype has only one observation. This rearrangement joins TRBV19 to TRBJ2-3, with TRBD1 as a possible D gene (7 bases). The germline V gene encodes CDR1 LNHDA and CDR2 SQIVND (reference sequence). The CDR3 covers 16 residues. The ends were cut back, 5 bases at V and 1 base at J, with 16 bases in the middle. The CDR3 protein is CASSPWRDSGTDTQYF. CDR3 bases: TGTGCCAGTAGTCCCTGGCGGGACAGCGGCACAGATACGCAGTATTTT.

This clonotype appeared many times. The J gene is TRBJ2-5, the V gene TRBV20-1; 10 positions match TRBD2. Germline V CDR1 and CDR2: DFQATT, SNEGSKA (reference sequence). The CDR3 has 14 residues. V was pared by 3 bases and J by 3 bases, with 4 bases of the junction left unmatched. CDR3 protein: CSASTSGVKETQYF. CDR3 DNA: TGCAGTGCTAGTACTAGCGGGGTTAAAGAGACCCAGTACTTC.

V gene TRBV10-3 combines with J gene TRBJ2-1, with 13 nucleotides matching TRBD2. The CDR3 extends over 16 amino acids. The J segment lost 4 bases and the V segment lost 6 bases, leaving 6 bases of the junction unmatched. Germline CDR1 is ENHRY and CDR2 is SYGVKD. The CDR3 region is CAIRPGTSGAYNEQFF. CDR3 DNA: TGTGCCATCAGGCCCGGGACTAGCGGGGCGTACAATGAGCAGTTCTTC.

The chain has TRBV25-1 and TRBJ1-6, with D perhaps matching TRBD1 (5 bases). V lost 0 bases to trimming and J lost 8 bases, with 20 bases between them. The CDR3 has 18 residues. The V gene's germline CDR1 is MGHDK and CDR2 SYGVNS. This chain's CDR3 is CASSEYGRGRGGDSPLHF. DNA for the CDR3: TGTGCCAGCAGTGAATATGGGAGAGGTCGGGGCGGTGATTCACCCCTCCACTTT.